Listed here are 7 T cell receptor beta chains from one sample, sequenced in a study of T cells after yellow fever vaccination. MiXCR, run by TCRdb on the 5' RACE reads, gives a single entry per CDR3 protein. The sample includes 450,000 to 600,000 distinct CDR3 sequences, roughly 14% of them seen just once. Sequencing used PBMCs, obtained on the day of the yellow fever booster vaccination. The source is a man aged 25-40 years who received the YFV17D yellow fever vaccine.

This clonotype was detected only a few times. The chain is built from TRBV21-1 and TRBJ2-7. TRBV21-1 is a documented pseudogene. The CDR3 spans 13 residues. This chain's CDR3 is CASSKETPVGQYF. The CDR3 region has the DNA TGTGCCAGCAGCAAAGAAACACCGGTCGGGCAGTACTTC.

The genes are TRBV11-2 and TRBJ2-5; D is unresolved. V lost 1 base and J 0 bases, leaving 12 bases between the germline ends. CDR3 size: 16 residues. Germline V gene lookup returns CDR1 SGHAT and CDR2 FQNNGV. CDR3 sequence reads: CASSLGNAHDQETQYF. The CDR3 DNA follows: TGTGCCAGCAGCTTAGGGAACGCCCACGACCAAGAGACCCAGTACTTC.

This clonotype has a handful of counts. The CDR3 DNA follows: TGTGCCAGCAGTGGGCAGGTATCCTACAATGAGCAGTTCTTC. Translated, it gives CASSGQVSYNEQFF. V usage is TRBV2 and J usage is TRBJ2-1; D gene uncertain. CDR3 size: 14 residues. The germline gives CDR1 SNHLY, CDR2 FYNNEI. The ends were cut back, 4 bases at V and 1 base at J, with 8 bases in the middle. Complete variable domain (other parts from reference TRBV2 and TRBJ2-1): EPEVTQTPSHQVTQMGQEVILRCVPISNHLYFYWYRQILGQKVEFLVSFYNNEISEKSEIFDDQFSVERPDGSNFTLKIRSTKLEDSAMYFCASSGQVSYNEQFFGPGTRLTVL.

This clonotype was seen only a few times. This chain joins TRBV19 and TRBJ2-1, with D perhaps TRBD1 (6 bases). V lost 3 bases to trimming and J lost 0 bases, with 12 bases between them. CDR3 size: 16 residues. The germline V gene has CDR1 LNHDA and CDR2 SQIVND (reference sequence). CDR3 loop: CASSIPRGISYNEQFF. In DNA form, the CDR3 reads TGTGCCAGTAGTATCCCTAGGGGGATCTCCTACAATGAGCAGTTCTTC. Complete variable domain (other parts from reference TRBV19 and TRBJ2-1): DGGITQSPKYLFRKEGQNVTLSCEQNLNHDAMYWYRQDPGQGLRLIYYSQIVNDFQKGDIAEGYSVSREKKESFPLTVTSAQKNPTAFYLCASSIPRGISYNEQFFGPGTRLTVL.

This sequence joins TRBV6-2 or TRBV6-3 and TRBJ2-7; TRBD2 might be the D (5 bases). Germline V gives CDR1 MNHEY, CDR2 SVGEGT. The CDR3 runs to 13 residues. V lost 7 bases to trimming and J lost 4 bases, with 14 bases between them. For the CDR3, the DNA is TGTGCCAGCACCTCGGGGTCGGCGTACGAGCAGTACTTC. Protein product: CASTSGSAYEQYF.

The V gene is TRBV10-3, the J gene TRBJ2-3, with D perhaps assigned TRBD1 or TRBD2 (6 bases each). The CDR3 has 14 residues. Trimming took 9 bases from V and 1 from J, leaving 14 bases between them. Germline V CDR1 and CDR2: ENHRY, SYGVKD. As DNA, the CDR3 is TGTGCCATGGCTGACGGGGGCGGCACAGATACGCAGTATTTT. This encodes CAMADGGGTDTQYF.

This clonotype has only a few counts. The V and J genes are TRBV7-8 and TRBJ2-2, with 12 bases matching TRBD1. The V gene end was trimmed by 4 bases and the J gene end by 8 bases; junction bases not matched to a gene: 11. This CDR3 is built from 17 residues. Germline CDR1 and CDR2: SGHVS and FQNEAQ. The CDR3 nucleotides read TGTGCCAGCAGCTCGACATCCGGGACAGGGGGCTGGGGGGAGCTGTTTTTT. Translating it yields CASSSTSGTGGWGELFF.